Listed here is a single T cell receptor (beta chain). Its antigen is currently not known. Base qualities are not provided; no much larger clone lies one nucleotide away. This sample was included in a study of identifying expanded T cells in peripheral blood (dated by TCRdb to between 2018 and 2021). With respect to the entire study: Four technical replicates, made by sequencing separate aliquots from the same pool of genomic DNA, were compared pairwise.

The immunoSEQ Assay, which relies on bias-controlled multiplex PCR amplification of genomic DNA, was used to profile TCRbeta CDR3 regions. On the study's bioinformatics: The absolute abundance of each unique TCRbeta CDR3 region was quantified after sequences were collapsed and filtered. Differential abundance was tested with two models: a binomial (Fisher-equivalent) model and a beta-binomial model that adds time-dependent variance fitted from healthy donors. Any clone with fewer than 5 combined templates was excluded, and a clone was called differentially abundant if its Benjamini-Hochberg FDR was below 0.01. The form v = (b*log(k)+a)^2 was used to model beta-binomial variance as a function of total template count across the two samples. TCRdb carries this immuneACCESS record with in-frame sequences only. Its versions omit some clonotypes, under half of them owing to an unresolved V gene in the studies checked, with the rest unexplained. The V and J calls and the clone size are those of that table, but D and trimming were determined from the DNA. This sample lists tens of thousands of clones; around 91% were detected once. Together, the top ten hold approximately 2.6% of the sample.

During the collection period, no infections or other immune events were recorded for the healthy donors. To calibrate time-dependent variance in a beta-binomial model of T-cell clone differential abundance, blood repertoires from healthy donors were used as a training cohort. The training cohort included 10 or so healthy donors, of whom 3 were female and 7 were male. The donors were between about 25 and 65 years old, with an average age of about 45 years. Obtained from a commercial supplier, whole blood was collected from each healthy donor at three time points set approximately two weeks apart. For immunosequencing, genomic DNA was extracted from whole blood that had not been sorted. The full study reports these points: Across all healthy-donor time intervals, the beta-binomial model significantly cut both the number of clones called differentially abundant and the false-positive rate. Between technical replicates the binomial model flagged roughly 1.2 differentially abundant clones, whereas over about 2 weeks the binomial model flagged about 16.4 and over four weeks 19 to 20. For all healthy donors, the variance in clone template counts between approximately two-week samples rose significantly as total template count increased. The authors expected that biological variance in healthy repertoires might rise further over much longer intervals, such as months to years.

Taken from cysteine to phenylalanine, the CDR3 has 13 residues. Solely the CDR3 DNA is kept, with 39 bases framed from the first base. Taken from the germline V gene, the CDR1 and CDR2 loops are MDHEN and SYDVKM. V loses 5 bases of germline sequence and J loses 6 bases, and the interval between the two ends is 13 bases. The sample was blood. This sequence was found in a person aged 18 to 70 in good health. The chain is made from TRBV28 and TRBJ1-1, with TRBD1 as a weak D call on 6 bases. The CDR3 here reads CASSLQGFAEAFF. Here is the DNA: TGTGCCAGCAGTCTACAGGGTTTCGCTGAAGCTTTCTTT.